These T cell receptor beta chains were read from a single sample in a study of blood T cells in healthy people across ages. TCRdb independently ran MiXCR on the 5' RACE reads; one entry per CDR3 protein. The top ten hold about 11% of the sample, which has roughly 1.6 million distinct CDR3 sequences, roughly 32% seen once. Sequencing was performed on blood. These receptors all stem from a woman in her twenties or thirties in good health. CDR3s include the opening cysteine and the closing phenylalanine or tryptophan. A D gene is named only where the DNA matches it firmly. Expanded clones are given a class, and other clones once, few, many or no size at all.

d_gene,abundance,v_gene,j_gene,CDR3nt,CDR3aa
TRBD1,many,TRBV20-1,TRBJ2-7,TGCAGTGCTAGAGTCGGGACAGGGGTCTACGAGCAGTACTTC,CSARVGTGVYEQYF
NA,few,TRBV12-3/TRBV12-4,TRBJ2-5,TGTGCCAGCAGTTTCTCGGGTCTGGGGGGAGAGACCCAGTACTTC,CASSFSGLGGETQYF
TRBD2,NA,TRBV20-1,TRBJ2-5,TGCAGTGCTACCCGGGGACTATCCTTTGGAGAGACCCAGTACTTC,CSATRGLSFGETQYF
NA,NA,TRBV28,TRBJ2-4,TGTGCCAGCAGCCATCCGGGGGAGCAGTACTTC,CASSHPGEQYF
TRBD2,NA,TRBV4-1,TRBJ2-5,TGCGCCAGCAGCCATCCTGGGAGCGGGGGGGCCCGTGAGACCCAGTACTTC,CASSHPGSGGARETQYF
NA,once,TRBV6-6,TRBJ2-3,TGTGCCAGCCAGCGGACTTCCGCAGATACGCAGTATTTT,CASQRTSADTQYF
TRBD1,NA,TRBV7-9,TRBJ1-3,TGTGCCAGCAAGAGCGACAGGGGTGGAGGAAACACCATATATTTT,CASKSDRGGGNTIYF
TRBD1,few,TRBV7-8,TRBJ1-2,TGTGCCAGCAGCTTAGCTTCGACAGGGGGCATCTATGGCTACACCTTC,CASSLASTGGIYGYTF
TRBD2,NA,TRBV20-1,TRBJ2-3,TGCAGGGCTAGAGTGCGCGGGGGTTGGGATACGCAGTATTTT,CRARVRGGWDTQYF
NA,NA,TRBV27,TRBJ2-7,TGTGCCAGCAGTTTATACGGGGCCTCCTACGAGCAGTACTTC,CASSLYGASYEQYF
NA,few,TRBV10-3,TRBJ2-1,TGTGCCACCGGCAGGGGAGGGAACAATGAGCAGTTCTTC,CATGRGGNNEQFF
NA,NA,TRBV5-1,TRBJ2-3,TGCGCCAGCAGCTTGGCCTGGGGCGGGGTCTTAGATACGCAGTATTTT,CASSLAWGGVLDTQYF
TRBD2,NA,TRBV27,TRBJ2-7,TGTGCCAGCAGTTTAATGGGTAGCGGGAGCCGCGAGCAGTACTTC,CASSLMGSGSREQYF
TRBD1,few,TRBV20-1,TRBJ2-7,TGCAGTGCCGGGACGGACAGGGTAATCTACGAGCAGTACTTC,CSAGTDRVIYEQYF
TRBD2,few,TRBV10-2,TRBJ2-3,TGCGCCAGCAGTGAGGGACTAGCGGGAGCCAGAGGTACGCAGTATTTT,CASSEGLAGARGTQYF
NA,NA,TRBV12-2,TRBJ2-1,TGTGCAAGTCGCTTAGCTTGGACTAGCGGACATTACAATGAGCAGTTCTTC,CASRLAWTSGHYNEQFF
NA,NA,TRBV7-9,TRBJ1-5,TGTGCCAGCAGCTTAGGTGGGGGACAACAGCCCCAGCATTTT,CASSLGGGQQPQHF
NA,few,TRBV11-2,TRBJ2-1,TGTGCCAGCAGCTCCCTGCGGACATACAATGAGCAGTTCTTC,CASSSLRTYNEQFF
TRBD2,NA,TRBV7-2,TRBJ2-1,TGTGCCAGCAGCTCTTCGGGGCGGGAGTACAATGAGCAGTTCTTC,CASSSSGREYNEQFF
NA,few,TRBV6-5,TRBJ2-5,TGTGCCAGCAGTTACAGGTCCCAAGAGACCCAGTACTTC,CASSYRSQETQYF
TRBD2,NA,TRBV9,TRBJ2-5,TGTGCCAGCAGCGCCGTAGCGGGAGGATCTCAAGAGACCCAGTACTTC,CASSAVAGGSQETQYF
NA,few,TRBV3-1,TRBJ1-2,TGTGCCAGCAGCCAAGATTACAGGGAATTGGGCTATGGCTACACCTTC,CASSQDYRELGYGYTF
TRBD1,many,TRBV10-3,TRBJ2-7,TGTGCCATCAGGGGACAGACGTACGAGCAGTACTTC,CAIRGQTYEQYF
TRBD1,once,TRBV5-1,TRBJ1-1,TGCGCCAGCAGCTTGGGACAGGGGGGACTGAACACTGAAGCTTTCTTT,CASSLGQGGLNTEAFF
NA,few,TRBV9,TRBJ2-5,TGTGCCAGCAGCGTAGGATACAGAGAAGAGACCCAGTACTTC,CASSVGYREETQYF
NA,few,TRBV11-2,TRBJ2-3,TGTGCCAGCGCCCGCCCCGAGGGCGCAGATACGCAGTATTTT,CASARPEGADTQYF
NA,NA,TRBV20-1,TRBJ2-1,TGCAGTGCTAGAGTTGGGCCCTACAATGACCAGTTCTTC,CSARVGPYNDQFF
NA,NA,TRBV12-3/TRBV12-4,TRBJ2-3,TGTGCCAGCAGTTTAGGGGGGGGCGGCACAGATGCGGAGTATTTT,CASSLGGGGTDAEYF
NA,NA,TRBV30,TRBJ2-1,TGTACCTGGAGTGGAACAGGGAGCTCCTACAATGAGCAGTTCTTC,CTWSGTGSSYNEQFF
NA,NA,TRBV1,TRBJ2-1,TGCACCAGCAGACGTAAGGGGGACTCCTACAATGAGCAGTTCTTC,CTSRRKGDSYNEQFF
NA,NA,TRBV27,TRBJ2-3,TGTGCCAGCAGGCCCGGGACGAGGCCAGATACGCAGTATTTT,CASRPGTRPDTQYF
NA,NA,TRBV9,TRBJ1-1,TGTGCCAGCAGCGTAGGAGGGAAGGGGGCTGAAGCTTTCTTT,CASSVGGKGAEAFF
NA,NA,TRBV6-1,TRBJ2-7,TGTGCCAGCAGTCCGGGGAACAACGAGCAGTACTTC,CASSPGNNEQYF
TRBD2,NA,TRBV20-1,TRBJ2-3,TGCAGTGCTAGAGATCCGTCGCGGGGGGGCTATACAGATACGCAGTATTTT,CSARDPSRGGYTDTQYF
NA,NA,TRBV5-1,TRBJ2-3,TGCGCCAGCAGGGGGGCAGAGGAGACAGATACGCAGTATTTT,CASRGAEETDTQYF
TRBD1,NA,TRBV6-5,TRBJ2-1,TGTGCCAGCAGAAGAGGACAGGGTGGGCATGAGCAGTTCTTC,CASRRGQGGHEQFF
NA,NA,TRBV6-1,TRBJ1-1,TGTGCCAGCAGTGATATAATCCCGTGGGACACTGAAGCTTTCTTT,CASSDIIPWDTEAFF
TRBD1,few,TRBV7-2,TRBJ2-1,TGTGCCAGCAGCTCACCCTACAGGGGCAATGAGCAGTTCTTC,CASSSPYRGNEQFF
TRBD1,NA,TRBV6-5,TRBJ1-1,TGTGCCAGCAGTTGGGGACAGGGCACTGAAGCTTTCTTT,CASSWGQGTEAFF
TRBD2,NA,TRBV20-1,TRBJ2-7,TGCAGTGCTAGGTTGGCTAGCGGAACCTACGAGCAGTACTTC,CSARLASGTYEQYF
NA,NA,TRBV20-1,TRBJ1-2,TGCAGTGCTAGAGACGGGCAACCCAATGGCTACACCTTC,CSARDGQPNGYTF
TRBD1,few,TRBV20-1,TRBJ1-1,TGCAGTGCTGCTCCGGGACAGGGGACGGGGGAAGCTTTCTTT,CSAAPGQGTGEAFF
NA,NA,TRBV28,TRBJ2-5,TGTGCCAGCAGTTTCAGACTCCCGGGGGAGACCCAGTACTTC,CASSFRLPGETQYF
NA,few,TRBV19,TRBJ1-5,TGTGCCAGTAGGGCCCTCGGAAAGGTCAGAAGTTATAGCAATCAGCCCCAGCATTTT,CASRALGKVRSYSNQPQHF
TRBD2,many,TRBV10-3,TRBJ2-3,TGTGCCATCAGCGAAGCAAAAGGGGCTAGCGGGGAAGCAGATACGCAGTATTTT,CAISEAKGASGEADTQYF
NA,NA,TRBV10-2,TRBJ1-5,TGCGCCAGCAGTGACAGGAGGGCATCGAGCAATCAGCCCCAGCATTTT,CASSDRRASSNQPQHF
NA,few,TRBV6-1,TRBJ2-3,TGTGCCAGCACAAGCCAAGCGGCCTTCACAGATACGCAGTATTTT,CASTSQAAFTDTQYF
TRBD1,NA,TRBV6-1,TRBJ2-3,TGTGCCAGCAGTGAAGCGGGACAGAGAAATACGCAGTATTTT,CASSEAGQRNTQYF
NA,NA,TRBV2,TRBJ1-2,TGTGCCAGCAGTAACTATAAGACAGCTAACTATGGCTACACCTTC,CASSNYKTANYGYTF
NA,NA,TRBV12-3/TRBV12-4,TRBJ2-3,TGTGCCAGCAGTTTAGCTGGGGGCCCGAGCACAGATACGCAGTATTTT,CASSLAGGPSTDTQYF
TRBD1,once,TRBV20-1,TRBJ1-2,TGCAGTGCTAGAGAGGGGACAGGCGTTTTTCCTAACTATGGCTACACCTTC,CSAREGTGVFPNYGYTF
NA,NA,TRBV7-3,TRBJ2-3,TGTACCAGCAGCCTCGCCCCTGGGAGCACAGATACGCAGTATTTT,CTSSLAPGSTDTQYF
TRBD2,few,TRBV3-1,TRBJ2-7,TGTGCCAGCAGCCCAATGCCGGGAGGACCCTACGAGCAGTACTTC,CASSPMPGGPYEQYF
NA,few,TRBV7-9,TRBJ1-2,TGTGCCAGCAGCTTAACTCCGGGTTTGGACTATGGCTACACCTTC,CASSLTPGLDYGYTF
NA,NA,TRBV20-1,TRBJ2-1,TGCAGTGCTAGAAGAATGGGGGCGGGTGAGCAGTTCTTC,CSARRMGAGEQFF
NA,NA,TRBV20-1,TRBJ1-2,TGCAGGGCTAGAGATTGGTTAGCCTACACCTTC,CRARDWLAYTF
TRBD2,NA,TRBV18,TRBJ2-4,TGTGCCAGCTCACCATTTGCGGGAGTTGCCAAAAACATTCAGTACTTC,CASSPFAGVAKNIQYF
NA,NA,TRBV6-5,TRBJ2-5,TGTGCCAGCAGTTACTCGATCGGGGGTCCTTGGGAGACCCAGTACTTC,CASSYSIGGPWETQYF
NA,many,TRBV5-1,TRBJ1-1,TGTGCCAGCAGCTTAGAGGAGAACACTGAAGCTTTCTTT,CASSLEENTEAFF